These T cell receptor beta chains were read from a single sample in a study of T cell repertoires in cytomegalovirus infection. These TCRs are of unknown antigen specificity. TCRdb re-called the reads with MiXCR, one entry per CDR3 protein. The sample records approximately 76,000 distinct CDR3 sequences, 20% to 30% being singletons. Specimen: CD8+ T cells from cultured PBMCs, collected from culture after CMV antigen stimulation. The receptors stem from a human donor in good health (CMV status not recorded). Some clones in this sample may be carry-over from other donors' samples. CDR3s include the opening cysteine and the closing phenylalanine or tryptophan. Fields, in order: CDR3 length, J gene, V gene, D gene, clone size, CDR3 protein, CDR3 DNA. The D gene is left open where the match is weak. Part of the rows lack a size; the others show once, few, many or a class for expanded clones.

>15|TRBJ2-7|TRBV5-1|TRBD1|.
CASSPGQGPAYEQYF
TGCGCCAGCAGCCCGGGACAGGGGCCCGCTTACGAGCAGTACTTC
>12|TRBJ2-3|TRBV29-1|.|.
CSGYYSTDTQYF
TGCAGCGGCTATTACAGCACAGATACGCAGTATTTT
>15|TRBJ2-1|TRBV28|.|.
CASRPVTGTRNEQFF
TGTGCCAGCAGGCCAGTCACCGGGACCCGCAATGAGCAGTTCTTC
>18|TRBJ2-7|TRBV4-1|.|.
CASSQVAPTGPRGYEQYF
TGCGCCAGCAGCCAAGTTGCCCCGACAGGTCCGAGGGGCTACGAGCAGTACTTC
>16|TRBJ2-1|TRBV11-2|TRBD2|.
CASRPISSGPRNEQFF
TGTGCCAGCCGCCCCATATCTAGCGGCCCCCGCAATGAGCAGTTCTTC
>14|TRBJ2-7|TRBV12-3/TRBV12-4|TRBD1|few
CASSGTGGVDEQYF
TGTGCCAGCAGTGGGACAGGGGGCGTTGACGAGCAGTACTTC
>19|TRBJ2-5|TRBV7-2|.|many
CASSSRDRVFGGRLETQYF
TGTGCCAGCAGCTCCCGGGACAGGGTATTTGGCGGGAGGTTGGAGACCCAGTACTTC
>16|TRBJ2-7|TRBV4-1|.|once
CASSQDRGGLGYEQYF
TGCGCCAGCAGCCAAGATCGTGGGGGTTTAGGGTACGAGCAGTACTTC
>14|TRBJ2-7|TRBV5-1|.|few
CASSVEHASYEQYF
TGCGCCAGCAGCGTCGAGCACGCATCCTACGAGCAGTACTTC
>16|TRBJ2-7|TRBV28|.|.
CASSPTLPTPSYEQYF
TGTGCCAGCAGTCCGACCCTCCCCACGCCATCCTACGAGCAGTACTTC
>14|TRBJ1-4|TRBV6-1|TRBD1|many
CASSEGQGNEKLFF
TGTGCCAGCAGTGAAGGACAGGGGAATGAAAAACTGTTTTTT